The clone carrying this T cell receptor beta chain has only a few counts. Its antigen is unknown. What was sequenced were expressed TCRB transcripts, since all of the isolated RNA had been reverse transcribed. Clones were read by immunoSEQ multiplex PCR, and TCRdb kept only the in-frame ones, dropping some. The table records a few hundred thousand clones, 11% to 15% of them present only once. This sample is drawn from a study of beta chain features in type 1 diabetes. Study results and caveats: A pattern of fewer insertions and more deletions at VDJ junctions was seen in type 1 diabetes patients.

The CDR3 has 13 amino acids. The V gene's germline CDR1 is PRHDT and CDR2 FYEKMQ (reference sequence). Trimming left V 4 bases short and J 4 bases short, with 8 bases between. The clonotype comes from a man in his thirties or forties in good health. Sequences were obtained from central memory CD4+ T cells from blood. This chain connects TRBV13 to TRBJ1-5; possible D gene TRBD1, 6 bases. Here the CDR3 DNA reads TGTGCCAGCAGCTACGGACAGAATCAGCCCCAGCATTTT. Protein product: CASSYGQNQPQHF.